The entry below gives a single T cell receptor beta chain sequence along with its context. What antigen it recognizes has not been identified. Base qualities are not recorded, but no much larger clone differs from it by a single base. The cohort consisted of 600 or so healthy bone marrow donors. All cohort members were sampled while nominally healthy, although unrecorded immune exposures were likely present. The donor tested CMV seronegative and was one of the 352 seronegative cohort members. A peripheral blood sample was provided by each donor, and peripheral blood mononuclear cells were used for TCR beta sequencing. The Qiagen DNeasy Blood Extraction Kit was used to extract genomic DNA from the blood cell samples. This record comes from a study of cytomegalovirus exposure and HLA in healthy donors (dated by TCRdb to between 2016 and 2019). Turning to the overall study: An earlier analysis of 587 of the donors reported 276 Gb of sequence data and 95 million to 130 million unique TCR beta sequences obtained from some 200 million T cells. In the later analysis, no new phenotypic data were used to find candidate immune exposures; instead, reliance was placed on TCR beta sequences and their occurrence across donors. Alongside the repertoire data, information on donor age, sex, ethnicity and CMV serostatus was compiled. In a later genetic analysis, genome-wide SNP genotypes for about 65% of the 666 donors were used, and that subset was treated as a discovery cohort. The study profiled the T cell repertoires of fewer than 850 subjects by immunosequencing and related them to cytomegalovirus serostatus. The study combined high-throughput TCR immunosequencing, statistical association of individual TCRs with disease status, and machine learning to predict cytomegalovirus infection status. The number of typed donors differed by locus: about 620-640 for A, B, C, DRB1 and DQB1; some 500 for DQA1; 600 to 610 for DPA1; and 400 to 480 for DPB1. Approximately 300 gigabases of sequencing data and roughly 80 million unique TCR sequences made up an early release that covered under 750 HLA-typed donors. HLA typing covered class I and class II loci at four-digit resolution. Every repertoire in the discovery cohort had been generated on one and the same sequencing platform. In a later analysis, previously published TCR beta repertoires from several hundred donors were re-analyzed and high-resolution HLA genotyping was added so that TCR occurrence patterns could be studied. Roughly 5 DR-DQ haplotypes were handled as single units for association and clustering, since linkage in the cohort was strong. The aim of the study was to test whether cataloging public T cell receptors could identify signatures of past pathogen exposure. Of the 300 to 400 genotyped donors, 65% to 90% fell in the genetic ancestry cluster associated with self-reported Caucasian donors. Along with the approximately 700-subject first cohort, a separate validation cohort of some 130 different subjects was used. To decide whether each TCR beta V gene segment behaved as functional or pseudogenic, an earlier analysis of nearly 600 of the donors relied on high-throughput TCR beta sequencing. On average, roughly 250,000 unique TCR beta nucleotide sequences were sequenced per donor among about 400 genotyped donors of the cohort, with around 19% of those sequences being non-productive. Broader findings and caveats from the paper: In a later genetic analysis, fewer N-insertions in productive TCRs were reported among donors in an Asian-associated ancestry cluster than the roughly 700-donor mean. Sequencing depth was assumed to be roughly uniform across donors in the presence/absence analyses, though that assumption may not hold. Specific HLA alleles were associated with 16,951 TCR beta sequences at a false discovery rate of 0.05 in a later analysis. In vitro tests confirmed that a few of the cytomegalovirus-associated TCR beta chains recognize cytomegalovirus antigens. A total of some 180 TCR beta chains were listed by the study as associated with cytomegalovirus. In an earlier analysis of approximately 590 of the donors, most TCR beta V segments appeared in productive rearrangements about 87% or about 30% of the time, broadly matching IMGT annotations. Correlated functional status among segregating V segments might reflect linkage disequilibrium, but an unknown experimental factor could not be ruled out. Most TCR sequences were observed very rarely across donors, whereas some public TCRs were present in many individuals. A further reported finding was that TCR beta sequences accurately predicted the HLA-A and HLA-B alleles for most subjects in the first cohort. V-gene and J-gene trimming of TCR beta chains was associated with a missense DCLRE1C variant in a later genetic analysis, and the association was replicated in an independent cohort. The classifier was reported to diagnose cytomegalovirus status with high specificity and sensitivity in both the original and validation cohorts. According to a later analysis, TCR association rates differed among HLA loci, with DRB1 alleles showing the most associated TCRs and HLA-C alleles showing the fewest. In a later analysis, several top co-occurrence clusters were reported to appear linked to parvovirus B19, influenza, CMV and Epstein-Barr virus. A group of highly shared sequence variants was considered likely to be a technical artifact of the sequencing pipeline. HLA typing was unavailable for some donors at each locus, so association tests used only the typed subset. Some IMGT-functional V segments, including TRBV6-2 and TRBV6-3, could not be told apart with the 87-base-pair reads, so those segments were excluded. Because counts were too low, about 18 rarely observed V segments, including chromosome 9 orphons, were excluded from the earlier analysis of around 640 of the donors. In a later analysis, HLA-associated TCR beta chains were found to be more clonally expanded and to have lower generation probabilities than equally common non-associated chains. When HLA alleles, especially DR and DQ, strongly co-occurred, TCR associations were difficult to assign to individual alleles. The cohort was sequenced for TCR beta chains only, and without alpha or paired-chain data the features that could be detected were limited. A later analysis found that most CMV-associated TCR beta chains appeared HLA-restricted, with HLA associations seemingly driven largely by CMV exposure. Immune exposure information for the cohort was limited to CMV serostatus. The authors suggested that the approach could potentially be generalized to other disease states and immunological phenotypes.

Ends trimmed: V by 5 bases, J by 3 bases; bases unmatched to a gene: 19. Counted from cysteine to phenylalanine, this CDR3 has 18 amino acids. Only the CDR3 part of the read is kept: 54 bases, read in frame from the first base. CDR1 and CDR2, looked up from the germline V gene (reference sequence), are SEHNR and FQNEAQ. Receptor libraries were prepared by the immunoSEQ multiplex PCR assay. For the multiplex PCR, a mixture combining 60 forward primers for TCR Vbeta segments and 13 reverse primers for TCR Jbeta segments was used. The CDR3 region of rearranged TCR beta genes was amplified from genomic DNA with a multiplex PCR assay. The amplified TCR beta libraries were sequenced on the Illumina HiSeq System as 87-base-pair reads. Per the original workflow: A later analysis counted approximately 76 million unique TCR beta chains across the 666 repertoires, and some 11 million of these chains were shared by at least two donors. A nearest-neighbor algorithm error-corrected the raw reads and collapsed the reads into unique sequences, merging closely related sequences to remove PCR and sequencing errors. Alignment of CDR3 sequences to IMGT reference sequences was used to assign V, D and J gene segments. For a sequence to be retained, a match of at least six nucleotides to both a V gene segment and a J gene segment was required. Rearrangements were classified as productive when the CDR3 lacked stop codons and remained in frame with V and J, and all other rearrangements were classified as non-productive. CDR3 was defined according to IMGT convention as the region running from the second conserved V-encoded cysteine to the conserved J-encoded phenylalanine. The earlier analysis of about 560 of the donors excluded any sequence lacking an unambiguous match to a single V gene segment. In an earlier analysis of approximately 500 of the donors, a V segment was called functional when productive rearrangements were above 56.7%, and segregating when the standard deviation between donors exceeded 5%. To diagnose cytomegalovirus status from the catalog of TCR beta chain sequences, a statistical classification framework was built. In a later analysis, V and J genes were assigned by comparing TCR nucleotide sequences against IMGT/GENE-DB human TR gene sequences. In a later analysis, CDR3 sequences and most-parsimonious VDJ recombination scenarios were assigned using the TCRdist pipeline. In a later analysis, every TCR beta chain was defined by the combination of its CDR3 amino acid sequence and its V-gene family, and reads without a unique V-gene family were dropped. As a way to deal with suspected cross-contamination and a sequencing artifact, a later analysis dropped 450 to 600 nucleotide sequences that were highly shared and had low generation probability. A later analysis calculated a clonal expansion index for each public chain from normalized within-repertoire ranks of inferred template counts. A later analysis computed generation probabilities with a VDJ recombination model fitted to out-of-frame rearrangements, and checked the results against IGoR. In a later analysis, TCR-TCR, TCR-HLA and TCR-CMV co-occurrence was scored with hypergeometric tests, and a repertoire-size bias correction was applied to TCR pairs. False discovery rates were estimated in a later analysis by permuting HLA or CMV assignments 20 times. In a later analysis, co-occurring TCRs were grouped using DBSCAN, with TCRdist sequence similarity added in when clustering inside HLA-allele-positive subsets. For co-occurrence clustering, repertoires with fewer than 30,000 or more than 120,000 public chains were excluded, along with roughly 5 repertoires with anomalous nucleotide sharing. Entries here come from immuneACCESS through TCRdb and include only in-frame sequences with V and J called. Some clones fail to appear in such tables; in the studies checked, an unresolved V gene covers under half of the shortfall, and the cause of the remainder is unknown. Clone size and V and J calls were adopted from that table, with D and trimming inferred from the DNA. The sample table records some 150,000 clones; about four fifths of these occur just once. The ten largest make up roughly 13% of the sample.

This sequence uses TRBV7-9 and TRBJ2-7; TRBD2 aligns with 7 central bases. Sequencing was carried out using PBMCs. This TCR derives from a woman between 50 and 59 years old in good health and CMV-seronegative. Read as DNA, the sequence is TGTGCCAGCAGCCAACTTAGGATGGATGGGGGGGGGTACTACGAGCAGTACTTC. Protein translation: CASSQLRMDGGGYYEQYF.